A selection of T cell receptor beta chains follows, all from one sample in a study of shared clonotypes between healthy human individuals. Sequencing was performed with immunoSEQ multiplex PCR; in TCRdb, only in-frame clones are kept and a portion is missing. The profile shows around 550,000 clones, 90% to 97% of them singletons. What was sequenced was naive CD4+ T cells sorted from blood. These receptors all come from a woman in her thirties in good health. The CDR3 runs from the conserved cysteine through the conserved F or W. A D gene is named only where the DNA matches it firmly. Size values are once, few and many counts, or a class for expanded clones, and some rows have none.

>.|.|TRBJ2-5|TRBV5-4
TGTGCCAGCAGCTTGAAGTTAGCAGAAGAGACCCAGTACTTC
CASSLKLAEETQYF
>.|TRBD1|TRBJ2-5|TRBV10-3
TGTGCCATCAGTCCGGGACAGGGGACGGAGACCCAGTACTTC
CAISPGQGTETQYF
>once|.|TRBJ1-2|TRBV11-1
TGTGCCAGCAGCTCGGCAGCTAACTATGGCTACACCTTC
CASSSAANYGYTF
>.|.|TRBJ2-3|TRBV25-1
TGTGCCAGCAGTGAATGGGAGCAGAGGTCAGATACGCAGTATTTT
CASSEWEQRSDTQYF
>.|.|TRBJ2-2|TRBV6-1
TGTGCCAGCAGTGATCGGGCAGATACGAACACCGGGGAGCTGTTTTTT
CASSDRADTNTGELFF
>.|.|TRBJ2-6|TRBV11-2
TGTGCCAGCAGCTTCACCCCTGGGGCCAACGTCCTGACTTTC
CASSFTPGANVLTF
>.|TRBD1|TRBJ2-2|TRBV28
TGTGCCAGCAAGGGACAGGGGGTGCAGGACGGGGAGCTGTTTTTT
CASKGQGVQDGELFF
>.|.|TRBJ2-1|TRBV5-1
TGCGCCAGCAGCTTGGATGGGCAGAGCTCCTACAATGAGCAGTTCTTC
CASSLDGQSSYNEQFF
>.|TRBD2|TRBJ2-7|TRBV18
TGTGCCAGCTCTCGTCAACCGGGACTAGCGTCCTACGAGCAGTACTTC
CASSRQPGLASYEQYF
>.|.|TRBJ2-7|TRBV5-6
TGTGCCAGCAGCTTCGGTTCCTACGAGCAGTACTTC
CASSFGSYEQYF
>.|.|TRBJ1-3|TRBV7-9
TGTGCCAGCGAGATAGCAGGAAACACCATATATTTT
CASEIAGNTIYF
>.|.|TRBJ1-5|TRBV7-2
TGTGCCAGCAGCTTACGCCAGGGCTTTAATCAGCCCCAGCATTTT
CASSLRQGFNQPQHF
>.|.|TRBJ1-5|TRBV18
TGTGCCAGCTCACCCGACGAACAACAGCTGAATAATCAGCCCCAGCATTTT
CASSPDEQQLNNQPQHF
>.|.|TRBJ1-1|TRBV21-1
TGTGCCAGCAGCAAAGGGCCCACAGTTGCTCTCGGGTGGGAAGCTTTCTTT
CASSKGPTVALGWEAFF
>.|.|TRBJ2-7|TRBV18
TGTGCCAGCTCACCACCCTCCGGGGTTATCGAGCAGTACTTC
CASSPPSGVIEQYF
>.|.|TRBJ1-4|TRBV28
TGTGCCAGCAGTTTAAGGGGTGGGGAAAAACTGTTTTTT
CASSLRGGEKLFF
>.|.|TRBJ2-3|TRBV4-1
TGCGCCAGCAGCCCTGGACTAGGGGGGTACACAGATACGCAGTATTTT
CASSPGLGGYTDTQYF
>.|TRBD2|TRBJ2-7|TRBV28
TGTGCCAGCAGTTCGACGACTAGCGGGAGATTAGGGGAGCAGTACTTC
CASSSTTSGRLGEQYF
>once|.|TRBJ2-3|TRBV11-3
TGTGCCAGCAGCTTAGACCCTAGTGCCGGTACGCAGTATTTT
CASSLDPSAGTQYF
>.|.|TRBJ2-5|TRBV9
TGTGCCAGCAGCCCCCCCGGGAAGCAAGAGACCCAGTACTTC
CASSPPGKQETQYF
>.|.|TRBJ2-2|TRBV19
TGTGCCAGTAGTGGACGAGGTACGGCCGGGGAGCTGTTTTTT
CASSGRGTAGELFF
>.|.|TRBJ2-1|TRBV5-1
TGCGCCAGCAGCTGGGGGACGCCATCTGATGAGCAGTTCTTC
CASSWGTPSDEQFF
>.|.|TRBJ2-7|TRBV4-1
TGCGCCAGCAGCTACAGGGGGGGCTCTAGCGGGGCGCCCTACGAGCAGTACTTC
CASSYRGGSSGAPYEQYF
>.|.|TRBJ2-7|TRBV25-1
TGTGCCAGCAGTGGACTACCGACCTCCTACGAGCAGTACTTC
CASSGLPTSYEQYF
>.|TRBD1|TRBJ2-2|TRBV18
TGTGCCGGCGTCCGGGACAGGGGGCGAATGCGGGAGGTCATCGCCGGGGAGCTGTTTTTT
CAGVRDRGRMREVIAGELFF
>.|TRBD2|TRBJ2-4|TRBV6-6
TGTGCCAGCAGAGGAACGCAGCGGGATAGAGACATTCAGTACTTC
CASRGTQRDRDIQYF
>.|.|TRBJ2-7|TRBV27
TGTGCCAGTTCCAGGGAGATCTCGTACGAGCAGTACTTC
CASSREISYEQYF
>.|TRBD1|TRBJ1-6|TRBV5-4
TGTGCCAGCAGCTTGGACGGACAGGGAGGGAATAATTCACCCCTCCACTTT
CASSLDGQGGNNSPLHF
>.|.|TRBJ1-5|TRBV18
TGTGCCAGCTCACCAGATGGGAATAGCGGTCAGCCCCAGCATTTT
CASSPDGNSGQPQHF
>once|TRBD1|TRBJ1-1|TRBV28
TGTGCCAGCAGTTGGGGACAGCCCACTGAAGCTTTCTTT
CASSWGQPTEAFF
>.|.|TRBJ1-1|TRBV7-9
TGTGCCAGCAGCTTAAATACTTTGTTCTCGGAAGCTTTCTTT
CASSLNTLFSEAFF
>.|.|TRBJ1-1|TRBV5-4
TGTGCCAGCAGCACGACGGTGAACACTGAAGCTTTCTTT
CASSTTVNTEAFF
>.|TRBD1|TRBJ1-5|TRBV28
TGTGCCAGCAGCCGGGACAGTAGCAATCAGCCCCAGCATTTT
CASSRDSSNQPQHF
>.|TRBD1|TRBJ2-7|TRBV5-1
TGCGCCAGCAGCTTGGGTCAGGGGGCATTCTACGAGCAGTACTTC
CASSLGQGAFYEQYF
>.|.|TRBJ2-7|TRBV5-4
TGTGCCAGCAGCTGGGCCGGCGGAGGGGAGTGGGTTTTCGAGCAGTACTTC
CASSWAGGGEWVFEQYF
>.|.|TRBJ1-1|TRBV11-2
TGTGCCAGCAGCTTCCGGACAAGGAACACTGAAGCTTTCTTT
CASSFRTRNTEAFF
>.|.|TRBJ2-5|TRBV4-1
TGCGCCAGCAGCCAAGTCGGATCGGCCCCGGAGACCCAGTACTTC
CASSQVGSAPETQYF
>.|.|TRBJ2-2|TRBV11-2
TGTGCCAGCAGCCTGGGACCGGACACCGGGGAGCTGTTTTTT
CASSLGPDTGELFF
>.|.|TRBJ2-4|TRBV2
TGTGCCAGCAGTGAAAGCACTAGCTCGAACATTCAGTACTTC
CASSESTSSNIQYF
>.|.|TRBJ2-2|TRBV7-9
TGTGCCAGCAGCTTTTGGCAGAGTGATACCGGGGAGCTGTTTTTT
CASSFWQSDTGELFF
>once|.|TRBJ2-2|TRBV5-1
TGCGCCAGCAGCCGGAGTGCAACGAACACCGGGGAGCTGTTTTTT
CASSRSATNTGELFF
>.|.|TRBJ2-2|TRBV18
TGTGCCAGCTCACACAGGACCGGGGAGCTGTTTTTT
CASSHRTGELFF
>.|.|TRBJ1-2|TRBV6-5
TGTGCCAGCAGGACTCTCAGTGGGGGAAGAAGTGGCTACACCTTC
CASRTLSGGRSGYTF
>.|TRBD1|TRBJ1-2|TRBV5-1
TGCGCCAGCAGCATCAGACAGGGCGGAGGCTACACCTTC
CASSIRQGGGYTF
>.|.|TRBJ1-5|TRBV6-5
TGTGCCAGCGGAACCGGAATCTATAGCAATCAGCCCCAGCATTTT
CASGTGIYSNQPQHF
>.|TRBD1|TRBJ2-7|TRBV7-6
TGTGCCAGCAGCCCAGGGACAGGGGGAATCCCTTCCTTCTACGAGCAGTACTTC
CASSPGTGGIPSFYEQYF